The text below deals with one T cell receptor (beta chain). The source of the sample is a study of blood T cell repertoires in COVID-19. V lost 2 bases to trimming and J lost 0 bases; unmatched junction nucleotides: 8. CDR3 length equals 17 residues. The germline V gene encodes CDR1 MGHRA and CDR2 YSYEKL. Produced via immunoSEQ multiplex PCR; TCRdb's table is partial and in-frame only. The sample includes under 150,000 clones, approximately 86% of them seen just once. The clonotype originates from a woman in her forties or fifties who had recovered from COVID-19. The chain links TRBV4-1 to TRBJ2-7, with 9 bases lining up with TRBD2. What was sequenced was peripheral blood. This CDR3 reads CASSQPVTSGVSYEQYF. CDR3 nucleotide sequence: TGCGCCAGCAGCCAACCCGTGACTAGCGGAGTCTCCTACGAGCAGTACTTC.